The 18 T cell receptor beta chains listed next were all sequenced from one sample in a study of radiation and T cells in renal cell carcinoma (dated by TCRdb to the early 2020s). In light of the paper, this sample's time point label describes: blood 4 weeks post-SBRT, at nephrectomy. The intended sense of this specimen's treatment or condition label: 15 Gy SBRT to primary tumor, nephrectomy 4 weeks later. The protocol used for the library was the immunoSEQ multiplex PCR assay. The table was pulled from immuneACCESS by TCRdb, which kept in-frame rearrangements only. Such tables lose some clones; where checked, under half of the loss comes from unresolved V genes, and the rest has no known cause. This sample comprises approximately 70,000 clones, over 60% of them detected only once. Around 6.8% of the sample belongs to the ten largest clones. The specimen was blood, collected from a patient whose treatment included radiotherapy and nephrectomy. The source of these receptors is a man aged 55-75 years with renal cell carcinoma.

The V and J genes are TRBV13 and TRBJ2-5, with TRBD1 matching over 7 bases. In germline, CDR1 is PRHDT, CDR2 FYEKMQ (reference sequence). The CDR3 is made up of 14 amino acids. The ends lost 5 bases at V and 3 bases at J; junction bases unmatched: 6. The CDR3 spells CASSPATGEETQYF. In nucleotides, the CDR3 is TGTGCCAGCAGCCCAGCAACAGGGGAAGAGACCCAGTACTTC.

This clone has just one count. V usage is TRBV6-5 and J usage is TRBJ2-1; D possibly uses TRBD1 or TRBD2 (5 bases each). The CDR3 loop spans 13 amino acids. V dropped 4 bases and J dropped 7 bases, with 11 bases sitting between them. Germline V gives CDR1 MNHEY, CDR2 SVGAGI. CDR3 bases: TGTGCCAGCAGTTCCCTTGGGGGAAATGAGCAGTTCTTC. As protein: CASSSLGGNEQFF.

The rearrangement joins TRBV10-1 to TRBJ2-2; D uncertain. This CDR3 is built from 15 residues. Looked up from germline, CDR1 is WNHNN and CDR2 is SYGVQD (reference sequence). V lost 3 bases to trimming and J lost 6 bases, with 14 bases between them. The CDR3 here is CASSDRAPVSGELFF. The CDR3 nucleotides read TGCGCCAGCAGTGATAGGGCGCCGGTATCCGGGGAGCTGTTTTTT.

V gene TRBV13 combines with J gene TRBJ1-1; the D is unclear. CDR3 length: 15 residues. The V end was cut by 1 base, the J end by 8 bases, with 17 bases between. Germline values: CDR1 PRHDT, CDR2 FYEKMQ (reference sequence). DNA for the CDR3: TGTGCCAGCAGCTTAGCCGCCTGGACCCCAACCGAAGCTTTCTTT. Its translation is CASSLAAWTPTEAFF. The entire variable domain, with the rest obtained from reference TRBV13 and TRBJ1-1, is as follows: AAGVIQSPRHLIKEKRETATLKCYPIPRHDTVYWYQQGPGQDPQFLISFYEKMQSDKGSIPDRFSAQQFSDYHSELNMSSLELGDSALYFCASSLAAWTPTEAFFGQGTRLTVV.

The V and J genes are TRBV7-9 and TRBJ2-5, with D possibly matching TRBD2 (5 bases). Trimming cost V 0 bases and J 2 bases, with 7 bases left between them. CDR3 length: 14 residues. Germline lookup yields CDR1 SEHNR and CDR2 FQNEAQ (reference sequence). CDR3 amino acids: CASSLAGVQETQYF. The CDR3 DNA reads TGTGCCAGCAGCTTAGCGGGAGTTCAAGAGACCCAGTACTTC. Full variable domain (remainder filled in from reference TRBV7-9 and TRBJ2-5): DTGVSQNPRHKITKRGQNVTFRCDPISEHNRLYWYRQTLGQGPEFLTYFQNEAQLEKSRLLSDRFSAERPKGSFSTLEIQRTEQGDSAMYLCASSLAGVQETQYFGPGTRLLVL.

The rearrangement uses TRBV30 and TRBJ2-3; 9 positions match TRBD1. The V gene end was trimmed by 2 bases and the J gene end by 3 bases; junction bases not matched to a gene: 9. Germline CDR1 reads GTSNPN; CDR2 reads SVGIG (reference sequence). The CDR3 totals 16 residues. The CDR3 DNA sequence: TGTGCCTGGAGTCCCCTGGACAGGGGAAAAACAGATACGCAGTATTTT. Residues: CAWSPLDRGKTDTQYF.

The rearrangement links TRBV15 to TRBJ2-5; TRBD1 matches 8 bases. V shed 1 base and J 1 base; nucleotides not matched to a gene: 5. The CDR3 covers 16 residues. CDR1 and CDR2 (germline): LNHNV, YYDKDF (reference sequence). CDR3 loop: CATSRGQGPLQETQYF. CDR3 DNA sequence: TGTGCCACCAGCAGAGGACAGGGGCCCCTCCAAGAGACCCAGTACTTC.

V and J are TRBV7-9 and TRBJ2-4; the D gene is possibly TRBD1 (5 bases). In germline, CDR1 is SEHNR, CDR2 FQNEAQ (reference sequence). The CDR3 loop spans 15 amino acids. Trimming took off 5 bases at V and 1 base at J, with 12 bases between the two ends. The CDR3 region is CASSPPGSAKNIQYF. CDR3 bases: TGTGCCAGCAGCCCGCCAGGGTCCGCCAAAAACATTCAGTACTTC.

The chain joins TRBV19 to TRBJ2-2; TRBD1 is a possible D gene (6 bases). The germline gives CDR1 LNHDA, CDR2 SQIVND (reference sequence). Trimming shortened V by 4 bases and J by 0 bases, and 12 bases separated the two germline ends. The CDR3 extends over 16 amino acids. Here the CDR3 DNA reads TGTGCCAGTAGTAAGACAGGACCCGCGAACACCGGGGAGCTGTTTTTT. Its translation: CASSKTGPANTGELFF.

The J gene is TRBJ2-4, the V gene TRBV7-8; TRBD1 matches at 9 bases. CDR3 length equals 13 residues. Unmatched junction bases numbered 4, after V lost 5 bases and J lost 8 bases. Germline CDR1 reads SGHVS; CDR2 reads FQNEAQ. CDR3 in DNA: TGTGCCAGCAGCGGGGACAGGGTGGACATTCAGTACTTC. Translation gives CASSGDRVDIQYF.

This chain connects TRBV7-3 to TRBJ2-1; 9 bases match TRBD2. Germline V gene data show CDR1 as SGHTA and CDR2 as FQGTGA. V shed 0 bases, J shed 7 bases, and the junction held 7 bases outside the gene matches. This CDR3 spans 16 amino acids. Here the CDR3 reads CASSLTLASGVNEQFF. CDR3 sequence (DNA): TGTGCCAGCAGCTTAACGTTGGCTAGCGGGGTGAATGAGCAGTTCTTC.

The chain recombines TRBV23-1 with TRBJ2-7, with D perhaps TRBD2 (6 bases). TRBV23-1 is labeled an ORF, and its function is uncertain. This CDR3 region has 14 residues. Trimming shortened V by 7 bases and J by 3 bases, and 16 bases separated the two germline ends. The DNA of the CDR3 is TGCGCCAGCACGCGGGGCGGGATTTTCTACGAGCAGTACGTC. Translating gives CASTRGGIFYEQYV.

The V call is TRBV15, the J call TRBJ2-7; 8 positions agree with TRBD1. V was pared by 0 bases and J by 2 bases, with 9 bases of the junction left unmatched. This CDR3 has 17 amino acids. The germline V gene has CDR1 LNHNV and CDR2 YYDKDF (reference sequence). The CDR3: CATSRDLIRDRPYEQYF. For the CDR3, the DNA is TGTGCCACCAGCAGAGATCTAATTAGGGACAGGCCCTACGAGCAGTACTTC.

V and J are TRBV6-1 and TRBJ2-1; a weak D match, TRBD2 (7 bases). Trimming stripped 2 bases from V and 7 bases from J, with 15 bases between. The CDR3 has 15 residues. Germline V gene sequence: CDR1 MNHNS, CDR2 SASEGT. This CDR3 is CASSEIAEGGNEQFF. The CDR3 coding sequence is TGTGCCAGCAGTGAAATCGCCGAGGGGGGGAATGAGCAGTTCTTC.

This rearrangement joins TRBV29-1 to TRBJ1-2; D is uncertain. Germline V gives CDR1 SQVTM, CDR2 ANQGSEA. This CDR3 comprises 13 residues. V lost 2 bases and J 8 bases, leaving 15 bases between the germline ends. Written as DNA, the CDR3 is TGCAGCGTTGAAATCAGGAGTAAAATGGGCTACACCTTC. It yields the protein CSVEIRSKMGYTF.

CDR3 region: CASSLGSGNNEQYF. The CDR3 DNA reads TGTGCCAGCAGCTTAGGTTCAGGTAACAACGAGCAGTACTTC. The chain couples TRBV13 to TRBJ2-5; D is uncertain. The DNA end favors TRBJ2-7, so the J call may be wrong. Germline V lookup: CDR1 PRHDT, CDR2 FYEKMQ (reference sequence). The CDR3 runs to 14 residues.

On this clone itself: The sample holds other DNA sequences that translate to the same CDR3. This chain joins TRBV30 and TRBJ1-2, with a weak D call TRBD1 (5 bases). The CDR3 contains 13 residues. V dropped 0 bases and J dropped 7 bases, with 12 bases sitting between them. Germline V gene data show CDR1 as GTSNPN and CDR2 as SVGIG (reference sequence). In DNA, the CDR3 is TGTGCCTGGAGTGTTCAGGGTCTAGGTGGCTACACCTTC. It codes for CAWSVQGLGGYTF.

The genes are TRBV5-6 and TRBJ2-3; possible D gene TRBD2, 5 bases. V was pared by 1 base and J by 2 bases, with 14 bases between. CDR3 length equals 16 residues. Germline V gene lookup returns CDR1 SGHDT and CDR2 YYEEEE. CDR3 in DNA: TGTGCCAGCAGCTTGCGGAGCGGCCCACTCACAGATACGCAGTATTTT. This encodes CASSLRSGPLTDTQYF.